This entry concerns a single T cell receptor (beta chain). What this receptor recognizes is not known. Base quality data are lacking; no much larger clone is found one base away. These data come from a study of neoadjuvant anti-PD-1 for oral cavity cancer (dated by TCRdb to 2020 to 2023). For the study in its entirety: Before undergoing curative-intent surgical resection, most patients got three to four biweekly nivolumab doses at 3 mg/kg. Patients who did not progress were given a fourth nivolumab dose at about day 43 and had definitive surgical resection on days 50-56. Under RECIST 1.1, a patient counted as a responder if showing complete response, partial response or stable disease, and as a non-responder if showing progression. There were about a dozen patients in the parent correlative cohort, and the response rate was approximately 36%.

From the cysteine through the phenylalanine, the CDR3 covers 14 amino acids. This entry keeps only the CDR3 DNA: 42 bases, framed from base 1. At the junction V is shortened by 6 bases and J by 5 bases; bases outside the gene matches: 9. CDR1 and CDR2 (ENHRY, SYGVKD) derive from the germline V gene. Broad study findings and their caveats: A higher pretreatment blood Treg/Th17 ratio correlated with both higher pretreatment blood TCRbeta clonality and lower post-treatment tumor TCRbeta clonality. Only a few patients per response group were included in the TCR analyses, and larger cohorts for validation were called for by the authors. After neoadjuvant nivolumab, T cell clonality (Gini index) in PBMCs was significantly higher in non-responders than in responders.

PBMC libraries used mostly 480 ng of input genomic DNA for deep sequencing, with six replicates per sample. Following the manufacturer's instructions, the team built TCRbeta libraries using the immunoSEQ hsTCRbeta kit. Sequencing of the completed libraries took place using an Illumina NovaSeq 6000 S4 flow cell after they had been pooled to 3 nM. From the authors' description of their analysis: The immunoSEQ Analyzer handled quality control and preprocessing of the raw data. The analysis was restricted to productive rearrangements, with each unique CDR3 amino acid sequence defining a clonotype. Repertoire clonality was estimated as the Gini-Simpson index, which was computed with the R package tcR. Student's t test was used to compare Gini indices, while Pearson correlation assessed associations with tumor size change. Entries here come from immuneACCESS through TCRdb and include only in-frame sequences with V and J called. Some clones fail to appear in such tables; in the studies checked, an unresolved V gene covers under half of the shortfall, and the cause of the remainder is unknown. That table is the source of V, J and clone size, and D and trimming were worked out from the DNA. The sample table lists some 15,000 clones, 55% to 70% of them with a count of one. The biggest ten clones account for about 2.7% of the sample.

This sample's time point label indicates: before neoadjuvant nivolumab. Patients had been newly diagnosed with stage II-IVA oral cavity squamous cell carcinoma, and no prior systemic or radiation treatment had been given to the patients. Everyone in the cohort had locally advanced, HPV-negative oral cavity squamous cell carcinoma. Peripheral blood mononuclear cells were analyzed directly and were not maintained or expanded in culture. The samples were obtained from a longitudinal correlative study of a single-arm phase II trial testing neoadjuvant nivolumab in oral cavity squamous cell carcinoma. Genomic DNA-based TCRbeta sequencing was performed on subject-matched pre- and post-treatment PBMCs and tumors from three responders and three non-responders. Peripheral blood mononuclear cells were drawn once before nivolumab treatment and a second time after treatment, when surgery took place. Genomic DNA was isolated from PBMCs using the Maxwell RSC DNA from Cells kit.

The starting material was PBMCs, obtained before nivolumab (anti-PD-1) treatment. The chain links TRBV10-3 with TRBJ2-5, with 7 bases matching TRBD2. The sequence was collected from a person between 40 and 85 years old with oral cavity squamous cell carcinoma. Here the CDR3 is given as CAISAAGYGETQYF. The nucleotide sequence reads as follows: TGTGCCATCAGCGCAGCGGGATATGGGGAGACCCAGTACTTC.